These 17 T cell receptor beta chains share one sample of origin, sequenced in a study of regulatory T cells in long-lasting Graves disease. Arm-PCR of CDR3 regions and iRepertoire HTBI primers were the basis on which TCR beta libraries were built. TCRdb reprocessed the multiplex PCR reads with MiXCR, giving one entry per CDR3 protein. The data contain a few hundred thousand distinct CDR3 sequences, 20% to 25% of them singletons. Time point noted: newly diagnosed GD, antithyroid drugs for less than 3 months. Extracted RNA from PBMCs served as the source of the TCR library. Sequenced here: peripheral blood mononuclear cells (PBMCs), sampled at new diagnosis, from a patient treated with antithyroid drugs. These receptors were collected from a female donor with Graves disease.

This clonotype was seen ten or more times. The chain recombines TRBV20-1 with TRBJ1-4, with 7 positions matching TRBD1. The CDR3 length is 14 residues. Germline V lookup: CDR1 DFQATT, CDR2 SNEGSKA (reference sequence). V lost 6 bases to trimming and J lost 6 bases; unmatched junction nucleotides: 10. CDR3 DNA: TGCAGTGCAAGGGACAGCTTGAGGGATGAAAAACTGTTTTTT. It translates to CSARDSLRDEKLFF.

There are a few counts of this clonotype. This chain links TRBV6-2 or TRBV6-3 with TRBJ1-2; 9 bases map to TRBD1. Germline CDR1 MNHEY, CDR2 SVGEGT. CDR3 length: 14 residues. V dropped 4 bases and J dropped 8; count of bases not matched to a gene: 8. The CDR3 DNA is TGTGCCAGCAGTTCGGACAGGGGATTTGGCGGCTACACCTTC. It is translated as CASSSDRGFGGYTF.

This clonotype has just a few counts. A read error may explain this, as a much larger clone is one base away. This chain connects TRBV27 to TRBJ2-7; TRBD1 is a possible D gene (6 bases). The germline V gene has CDR1 MNHEY and CDR2 SMNVEV (reference sequence). This CDR3 spans 13 amino acids. The CDR3 loop is CASSFRGSNEQCF. CDR3 in DNA: TGTGCCAGCAGTTTCAGGGGAAGCAACGAGCAGTGCTTC.

This clonotype was counted ten times or more. This chain joins TRBV20-1 and TRBJ1-1; 10 bases align to TRBD1. The CDR3 sequence is 13 residues long. Unmatched junction bases numbered 5, after V lost 6 bases and J lost 4 bases. The germline gives CDR1 DFQATT, CDR2 SNEGSKA (reference sequence). The CDR3 sequence is CSATDRGTTEAFF. Written as DNA, the CDR3 is TGCAGTGCCACGGACAGGGGGACCACTGAAGCTTTCTTT.

This clonotype was counted ten times or more. The chain links TRBV4-3 to TRBJ1-2; 10 bases match TRBD1. Germline lookup yields CDR1 LGHNA and CDR2 YSLEER. The CDR3 loop spans 15 amino acids. Losses at the gene ends were 5 bases for V and 5 bases for J; bases not matched to a gene: 8. CDR3 residues: CASSFGTGASYGYTF. The CDR3, as DNA: TGCGCCAGCAGCTTCGGGACAGGGGCCTCTTATGGCTACACCTTC.

Details on this clonotype: One base separates it from a far larger clone, so it is likely a read error. The V call is TRBV7-3, the J call TRBJ2-7, with D perhaps TRBD1 (6 bases). CDR3 length equals 15 residues. Per germline, CDR1 SGHTA and CDR2 FQGTGA. CDR3 sequence: CASSKPGDLSYEQCF. The DNA for the CDR3 is TGTGCCAGCAGCAAACCAGGGGACCTTTCCTACGAGCAGTGCTTC.

This chain joins TRBV5-1 and TRBJ2-1, with 11 nucleotides matching TRBD2. Germline-derived CDR1 and CDR2 are SGHRS and YFSETQ. V was pared by 4 bases and J by 6 bases, with 6 bases of the junction left unmatched. This CDR3 spans 15 amino acids. The CDR3 nucleotides read TGCGCCAGCAGCCGGGGGGGGACTAGCGGCAATGAGCAGTTCTTC. This codes for CASSRGGTSGNEQFF.

In the case of this clonotype: A read error likely explains this, since a far larger clone differs by one base. This rearrangement joins TRBV3-1 to TRBJ2-1, with 8 bases that match TRBD2. The CDR3 runs 14 residues. The V gene's germline CDR1 is LGHDT and CDR2 YNNKEL (reference sequence). V gave up 4 bases and J gave up 10 bases; unmatched junction bases: 9. The chain's CDR3 is CASSRREGDYEQFF. CDR3 bases: TGTGCCAGCAGCCGCCGGGAGGGAGACTACGAGCAGTTCTTC.

This chain links TRBV6-1 with TRBJ1-4, with 7 bases lining up with TRBD1. The CDR3 loop spans 14 amino acids. Germline V gene lookup returns CDR1 MNHNS and CDR2 SASEGT. Trimming at V came to 4 bases and at J to 6 bases, leaving 5 bases not matched to a gene. DNA for the CDR3: TGTGCCAGCAGTGGACAGGGTTCGGATGAAAAACTGTTTTTT. Its translation is CASSGQGSDEKLFF.

Details on this clonotype: A far larger clone is one base from this, pointing to a likely read error. The rearrangement links TRBV28 to TRBJ2-4; 7 bases are shared with TRBD1. The J call may be in error: the DNA end matches TRBJ2-1 better. Germline V gene lookup returns CDR1 MDHEN and CDR2 SYDVKM. The CDR3 is made up of 15 amino acids. The CDR3 DNA is TGTGCCAGCAGTGGACCCGGGACAGTCTACAATGGGCAGTTCTTC. The encoded protein is CASSGPGTVYNGQFF.

This clonotype was observed a few times. This sequence joins TRBV24-1 and TRBJ1-5; D might be TRBD1 (5 bases). Per germline, CDR1 KGHDR and CDR2 SFDVKD. V lost 3 bases to trimming and J lost 1 base, with 9 bases between them. The CDR3 runs to 15 residues. DNA of the CDR3: TGTGCCACCAGTGATACAGGAAAAAGCAATCAGCCCCAGCATTTT. It specifies CATSDTGKSNQPQHF.

This clonotype was counted at least ten times. This chain links TRBV6-1 with TRBJ2-7; TRBD2 agrees at 10 bases. This CDR3 spans 13 amino acids. The ends lost 5 bases at V and 7 bases at J; junction bases unmatched: 5. Germline V gene lookup returns CDR1 MNHNS and CDR2 SASEGT. The CDR3 loop reads CASSILAGDEQYF. The DNA of the CDR3 is TGTGCCAGCAGTATCCTAGCGGGGGATGAGCAGTACTTC.

The sample holds many counts of this clonotype. J is TRBJ1-5 and V is TRBV4-1, with TRBD1 matching over 8 bases. V lost 4 bases to trimming and J lost 5 bases; unmatched junction nucleotides: 10. This CDR3 has 16 amino acids. In germline, CDR1 is MGHRA, CDR2 YSYEKL. CDR3: CASSPTDRGRHQPQHF. The CDR3 DNA reads as TGCGCCAGCAGCCCAACAGACAGGGGCCGTCATCAGCCCCAGCATTTT.

The J gene is TRBJ2-1, the V gene TRBV10-3; 8 positions agree with TRBD1. The V segment lost 0 bases and the J segment 4 bases; nucleotides outside the gene matches: 14. The CDR3 runs 19 residues. Germline V lookup: CDR1 ENHRY, CDR2 SYGVKD. The CDR3 coding sequence is TGTGCCATCAGTGAGTCAAGGTTTAAGGAACAGGGGGGATACAATGAGCAGTTCTTC. This codes for CAISESRFKEQGGYNEQFF.

This clonotype was seen ten or more times. The chain combines TRBV6-1 with TRBJ2-2; weak D call: TRBD1 (5 bases). This CDR3 region has 13 residues. CDR1 is MNHNS, CDR2 SASEGT, per germline. The germline V and J ends were trimmed by 8 bases and 5 bases, with 12 bases remaining between them. CDR3 nucleotide sequence: TGTGCCAGCGGTGCAGGGTTGACCGGGGAGCTGTTTTTT. This sequence encodes CASGAGLTGELFF.

This rearrangement joins TRBV5-5 to TRBJ2-3; a weak D match, TRBD1 (7 bases). Trimming stripped 4 bases from V and 0 bases from J, with 18 bases between. Germline assignment: CDR1 SGHKS and CDR2 YYEKEE (reference sequence). The CDR3 has 17 residues. The chain's CDR3 is CASSPLATGTSTDTQYF. The CDR3 bases are TGTGCCAGCAGCCCGCTAGCGACAGGGACCAGCACAGATACGCAGTATTTT.

Concerning this clonotype: A read error is possible here, since a much larger clone lies one base away. The chain recombines TRBV6-5 with TRBJ2-3, with a weak D call TRBD1 (6 bases). V was trimmed by 2 bases and J by 3 bases, leaving 21 bases between them. This CDR3 has 18 amino acids. Germline loops: CDR1 MNHEY, CDR2 SVGAGI. As DNA, the CDR3 is TGTGCCAGCAGTTACCTTTCCGGCAACAGGGCCTGGACAGATACGCAGTATTTT. As protein: CASSYLSGNRAWTDTQYF.